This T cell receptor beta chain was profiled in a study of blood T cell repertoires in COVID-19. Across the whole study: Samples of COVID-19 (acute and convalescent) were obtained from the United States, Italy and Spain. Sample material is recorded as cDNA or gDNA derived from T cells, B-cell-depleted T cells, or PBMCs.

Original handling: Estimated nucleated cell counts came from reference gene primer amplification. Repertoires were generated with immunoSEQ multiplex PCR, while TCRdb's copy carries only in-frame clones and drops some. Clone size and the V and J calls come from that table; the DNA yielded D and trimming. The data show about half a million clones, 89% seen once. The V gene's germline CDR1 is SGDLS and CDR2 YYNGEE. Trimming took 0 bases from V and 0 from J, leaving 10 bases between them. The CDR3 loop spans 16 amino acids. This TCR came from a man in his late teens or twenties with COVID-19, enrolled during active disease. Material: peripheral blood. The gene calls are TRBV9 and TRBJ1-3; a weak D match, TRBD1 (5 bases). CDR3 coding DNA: TGTGCCAGCAGCGTAGTAGGGGATAACTCTGGAAACACCATATATTTT. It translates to CASSVVGDNSGNTIYF.